The 15 T cell receptor beta chains in this list originate from one sample, sequenced in a study of cytomegalovirus exposure and HLA in healthy donors. The PCR had 60 Vbeta and 13 Jbeta primers. Using immunoSEQ multiplex PCR, the repertoire was profiled, and TCRdb retains in-frame clones only, with some absent. Here the sample spans about 86,000 clones, roughly 77% being singletons. What was sequenced was PBMCs. These receptors were obtained from a middle-aged woman in good health and CMV-seropositive.

This rearrangement joins TRBV6-6 to TRBJ1-2; 7 positions match TRBD1. Germline trimming cut 5 bases from V and 7 bases from J; bases unmatched to any gene: 10. This CDR3 is built from 14 residues. Germline V gives CDR1 MNHNY, CDR2 SVGAGI (reference sequence). The CDR3 loop reads CASSPTSRGFGYTF. CDR3 bases: TGTGCCAGCAGTCCCACCAGCAGGGGGTTTGGCTACACCTTC.

The chain is built from TRBV9 and TRBJ1-2; D not resolved. The CDR3 totals 13 residues. From germline, CDR1 is SGDLS and CDR2 YYNGEE. V gave up 0 bases and J gave up 0 bases, with 3 bases separating them. CDR3 DNA: TGTGCCAGCAGCGTAGCCGCTAACTATGGCTACACCTTC. This encodes CASSVAANYGYTF.

This chain connects TRBV7-8 to TRBJ1-1; D is perhaps TRBD1 (6 bases). Germline V gene lookup returns CDR1 SGHVS and CDR2 FQNEAQ. This CDR3 contains 16 residues. Trimming removed 4 bases from V and 1 base from J, with 16 bases in between. The CDR3: CASSSNARGGNTEAFF. The CDR3 DNA follows: TGTGCCAGCAGCTCCAACGCTAGAGGGGGGAACACTGAAGCTTTCTTT.

This sequence joins TRBV30 and TRBJ2-4; maybe TRBD1 (6 bases). With 5 bases removed from V and 3 bases from J, the gap between germline ends came to 11 bases. CDR1 is GTSNPN and CDR2 is SVGIG in the germline V gene (reference sequence). This CDR3 contains 13 residues. CDR3 residues: CAWRQDNKNIQYF. CDR3 DNA: TGTGCCTGGCGACAGGACAACAAAAACATTCAGTACTTC.

The gene calls are TRBV5-6 and TRBJ2-1; D perhaps matches TRBD2 (6 bases). V was clipped by 3 bases and J by 7 bases, with 14 bases between them. This CDR3 region has 14 residues. CDR1 is SGHDT and CDR2 is YYEEEE in the germline V gene. CDR3 sequence reads: CASSWGDPRNEQFF. The CDR3 nucleotides read TGTGCCAGCAGCTGGGGGGACCCCCGTAATGAGCAGTTCTTC.

The chain links TRBV5-1 to TRBJ1-5, with D perhaps matching TRBD1 (5 bases). Germline assignment: CDR1 SGHRS and CDR2 YFSETQ. The CDR3 consists of 13 residues. V lost 4 bases and J 5 bases, leaving 10 bases between the germline ends. The CDR3 region has the DNA TGCGCCAGCAGCCCGTCAGGGTATCAGCCCCAGCATTTT. It codes for CASSPSGYQPQHF.

This clone was picked up one time. J is TRBJ2-7 and V is TRBV28; D might be TRBD2 (6 bases). V was clipped by 6 bases and J by 5 bases, with 11 bases between them. Germline CDR1 is MDHEN and CDR2 is SYDVKM. The CDR3 covers 12 residues. The CDR3 nucleotides read TGTGCCAGCAGCCTTGGCGGGGACGAGCAGTACTTC. Protein sequence: CASSLGGDEQYF. Looking up the rest from reference TRBV28 and TRBJ2-7 gives the full variable domain: DVKVTQSSRYLVKRTGEKVFLECVQDMDHENMFWYRQDPGLGLRLIYFSYDVKMKEKGDIPEGYSVSREKKERFSLILESASTNQTSMYLCASSLGGDEQYFGPGTRLTVT.

This clone was detected only a few times. V and J are TRBV6-5 and TRBJ2-3; TRBD1 matches 12 bases. V gave up 2 bases and J gave up 4 bases; unmatched junction bases: 4. The CDR3 is 16 residues long. Germline CDR1 MNHEY, CDR2 SVGAGI. CDR3 coding DNA: TGTGCCAGCAGTTACACCGGGACAGGGGGCGCAGATACGCAGTATTTT. Translating it yields CASSYTGTGGADTQYF.

The chain uses TRBV7-8 and TRBJ1-2; TRBD1 is a possible D gene (6 bases). The CDR3 is made up of 15 amino acids. The germline CDR1 and CDR2 sequences are SGHVS and FQNEAQ. The V end was cut by 3 bases, the J end by 5 bases, with 16 bases between. The CDR3 DNA reads as TGTGCCAGCAGCTTGTTGGGGGGGCCGACTTATGGCTACACCTTC. It specifies CASSLLGGPTYGYTF.

The chain employs TRBV2 and TRBJ1-1; 7 nucleotides agree with TRBD1. The CDR3 length is 14 residues. The trim removed 2 bases at V and 3 bases at J, leaving 3 bases unmatched. Germline V gene data show CDR1 as SNHLY and CDR2 as FYNNEI. The CDR3, as DNA: TGTGCCAGCAGTGAACAGGGGGGAGACACTGAAGCTTTCTTT. Its protein product is CASSEQGGDTEAFF.

This chain links TRBV6-5 with TRBJ1-1, with D possibly being TRBD1 (6 bases). The CDR3 has 15 residues. Trimming left V 0 bases short and J 6 bases short, with 14 bases between. CDR1 is MNHEY and CDR2 is SVGAGI in the germline V gene. The CDR3 nucleotides are TGTGCCAGCAGTTACTCGAGACTGGCAGGGGCTGAAGCTTTCTTT. Translating gives CASSYSRLAGAEAFF.

The rearrangement joins TRBV2 to TRBJ1-1; 8 nucleotides agree with TRBD1. Germline values: CDR1 SNHLY, CDR2 FYNNEI. The CDR3 spans 14 residues. V shed 6 bases and J 1 base; nucleotides not matched to a gene: 4. CDR3 protein: CASRDRVTNTEAFF. CDR3 bases: TGTGCCAGCAGGGACAGGGTAACGAACACTGAAGCTTTCTTT.

This rearrangement joins TRBV9 to TRBJ1-2, with 7 bases identical to TRBD1. V lost 2 bases to trimming and J lost 0 bases; unmatched junction nucleotides: 7. This CDR3 is 16 amino acids long. The germline V gene encodes CDR1 SGDLS and CDR2 YYNGEE. CDR3: CASSVGPGQPNYGYTF. CDR3 DNA sequence: TGTGCCAGCAGCGTGGGGCCGGGACAGCCTAACTATGGCTACACCTTC.

This chain connects TRBV27 to TRBJ2-5, with TRBD2 matching over 8 bases. The germline V gene encodes CDR1 MNHEY and CDR2 SMNVEV (reference sequence). CDR3 length: 13 residues. The trim removed 2 bases at V and 7 bases at J, leaving 3 bases unmatched. As DNA, the CDR3 is TGTGCCAGCAGTTTAAGCGGGAGTTGGACCCAGTACTTC. Translation: CASSLSGSWTQYF.

V gene TRBV6-5 combines with J gene TRBJ1-1; D possibly corresponds to TRBD1 (5 bases). The CDR3 totals 13 residues. CDR1 and CDR2 (germline): MNHEY, SVGAGI. Deletions cut 7 bases from V and 3 bases from J, with 12 bases between. CDR3 protein: CASTRPGDTEAFF. The CDR3 DNA follows: TGTGCCAGCACCCGCCCGGGGGACACTGAAGCTTTCTTT.